The 3 T cell receptor beta chains below come from one sample, sequenced in a study of beta chain features in type 1 diabetes (dated by TCRdb to the late 2010s). The library was produced with the immunoSEQ multiplex PCR assay. The High Capacity cDNA Reverse Transcription Kit was used to reverse transcribe all of the isolated RNA, meaning that expressed TCRB transcripts were what got sequenced. In its TCRdb copy, this immuneACCESS table keeps in-frame sequences only and misses some clones. Where compared with another copy, unresolved V genes explain less than half of these, and the others have no known cause. The sample yields roughly 450,000 clones; approximately 14% were counted once. The ten largest clones capture under 0.04% of the sample. Material for sequencing was naive CD4+ T cells from blood. According to the study, the label for this sample's cell subset or site signals: true naive CD4+ T cells. The source is a man younger than 40 in good health.

The chain links TRBV7-3 to TRBJ2-5; D is unclear. The CDR3 is 13 residues long. In germline, CDR1 is SGHTA, CDR2 FQGTGA. V gave up 1 base and J gave up 4 bases, with 7 bases separating them. CDR3 sequence (DNA): TGTGCCAGCAGCTTAAAATTGAGAGAGACCCAGTACTTC. It translates to CASSLKLRETQYF.

The genes are TRBV27 and TRBJ1-2; D not resolved. The CDR3 totals 16 residues. V shed 3 bases and J shed 0 bases, with 14 bases lying between them. In germline, CDR1 is MNHEY, CDR2 SMNVEV (reference sequence). The CDR3 sequence is CASSFSRLAPNYGYTF. The CDR3 DNA reads as TGTGCCAGCAGTTTTTCGCGTTTGGCACCTAACTATGGCTACACCTTC.

The chain carries TRBV7-3 and TRBJ2-3, with TRBD1 matching over 7 bases. The germline CDR1 and CDR2 sequences are SGHTA and FQGTGA. The CDR3 has 14 residues. J lost 2 bases, V lost 5 bases, and 4 bases had no gene match. This CDR3 is CASSLGTVTDTQYF. In DNA form, the CDR3 reads TGTGCCAGCAGCCTCGGGACAGTCACAGATACGCAGTATTTT.